This T cell receptor beta chain was retrieved from a study of vaccination and CD4 T cells after COVID-19. On this clonotype itself: What it binds is unknown.

The time point here: late sampling 161 to 241 days after vaccination in three convalescent patients. Treatment defined: approximately 11-day PBMC culture with coronavirus spike peptide pools or control peptides (ViraFEST assay). The Oncomine TCR Beta short-read assay was what sequenced the DNA obtained from cultured CD4+ T cells. TCRdb re-called the PCR reads with MiXCR, one entry per CDR3 protein. This repertoire shows more than 20,000 distinct CDR3 sequences, approximately 41% found once; its top ten account for roughly 5%. Trimming cost V 5 bases and J 7 bases; bases outside gene matches: 11. The CDR3 is 16 residues long. Looked up from germline, CDR1 is SGHTA and CDR2 is FQGNSA.

This chain connects TRBV7-2 to TRBJ2-2, with 9 bases matching TRBD1. This receptor was obtained from a human donor who had recovered from COVID-19. The sequenced sample was CD4+ T cells from blood, cultured in vitro, obtained about 7 months after SARS-CoV-2 vaccination. CDR3 residues: CASSPRGGQGSGELFF. In DNA form, the CDR3 reads TGTGCCAGCAGCCCTAGAGGGGGACAGGGCAGCGGGGAGCTGTTTTTT.